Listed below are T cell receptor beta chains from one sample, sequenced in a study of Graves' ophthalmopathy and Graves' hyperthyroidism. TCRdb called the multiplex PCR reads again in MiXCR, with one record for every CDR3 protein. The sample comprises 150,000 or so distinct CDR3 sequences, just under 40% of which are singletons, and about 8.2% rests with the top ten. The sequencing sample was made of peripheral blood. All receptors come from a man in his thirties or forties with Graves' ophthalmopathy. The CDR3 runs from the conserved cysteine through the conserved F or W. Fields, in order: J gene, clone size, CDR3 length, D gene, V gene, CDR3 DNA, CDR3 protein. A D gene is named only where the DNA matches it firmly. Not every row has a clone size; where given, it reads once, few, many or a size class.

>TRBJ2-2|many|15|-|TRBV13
TGTGCCAGCAGCCCGCCCAGCCTGAACACCGGGGAGCTGTTTTTT
CASSPPSLNTGELFF
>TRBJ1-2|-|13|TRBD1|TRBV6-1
TGTGCCAGCAGTGCTTGGGGACAGTTTGGCTACACCTTC
CASSAWGQFGYTF
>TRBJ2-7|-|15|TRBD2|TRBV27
TGTGCCAGCAGTTTATCTGCGGGAGTCTACCACGAGCAGTACTTC
CASSLSAGVYHEQYF
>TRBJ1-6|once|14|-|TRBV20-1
TGCAGTGCCTTTCGGACAGAGGGAGTTTCACCCCTCCACTTT
CSAFRTEGVSPLHF
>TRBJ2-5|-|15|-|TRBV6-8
TGTGCCAGCAGTTTTAGGGGACACCTCGGGGAGACCCAGTACTTC
CASSFRGHLGETQYF
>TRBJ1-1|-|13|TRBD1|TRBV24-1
TGTGCCACCAGGGACAGGGGAAGCACTGAAGCTTTCTTT
CATRDRGSTEAFF
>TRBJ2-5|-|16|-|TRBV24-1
TGTGCCACCAGTGATTTGAGGCCTGACAGTCAAGAGACCCAGTACTTC
CATSDLRPDSQETQYF
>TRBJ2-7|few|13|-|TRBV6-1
TGTGCCAGCGGATCAGGGGAAACCTACGAGCAGTACTTC
CASGSGETYEQYF
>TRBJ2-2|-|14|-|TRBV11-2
TGTGCCAGCAGCGTCAGTAGCGACACCGGGGAGCTGTTTTTT
CASSVSSDTGELFF
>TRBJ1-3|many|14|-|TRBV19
TGTGCCACCCAACAGGCGTTCTCTGGAAACACCATATATTTT
CATQQAFSGNTIYF
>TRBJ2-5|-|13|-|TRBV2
TGTGCCAGCAGTGGTACAGGGAAAGGGACCCAGTACTTC
CASSGTGKGTQYF
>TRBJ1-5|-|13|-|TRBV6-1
TGTGCCGGAGGCCAGCAGGGTAATCAGCCCCAGCATTTT
CAGGQQGNQPQHF
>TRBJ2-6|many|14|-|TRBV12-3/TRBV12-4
TGTGCCAGCAACCTCGGCGGTGGGACCAACGTCCTGACTTTC
CASNLGGGTNVLTF
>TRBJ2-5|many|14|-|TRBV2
TGTGCCAGCAGTGAGCTGACCCCCGCGGAGACCCAGTACTTC
CASSELTPAETQYF
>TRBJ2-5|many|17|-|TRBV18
TGTGCCAGCTCACCACCGGTCCGAGGATCCTTGGAGAAGACCCAGTACTTC
CASSPPVRGSLEKTQYF
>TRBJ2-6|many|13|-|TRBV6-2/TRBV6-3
TGTGCCATCACAGGATCTGGGGCCAACGTCCTGACTTTC
CAITGSGANVLTF
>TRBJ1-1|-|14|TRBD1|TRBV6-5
TGTGCCAGCAGTTACCAGGGGGCGGACACTGAAGCTTTCTTT
CASSYQGADTEAFF
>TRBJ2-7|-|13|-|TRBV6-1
TGTGCCAGCAGTGCCTTAGAACCCTACGAGCAGTACTTC
CASSALEPYEQYF
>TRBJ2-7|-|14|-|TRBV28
TGTGCCAGCAGTTTGTTCAGGTCCGGGTACGAGCAGTACTTC
CASSLFRSGYEQYF
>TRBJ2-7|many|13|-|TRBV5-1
TGCGCCAGCAGCGGACAGCAATCCTACGAGCAGTACTTC
CASSGQQSYEQYF
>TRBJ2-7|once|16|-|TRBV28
TGTGCCAGCAGTTCCCCGGGATCTTCAGGGCCTTACGAGCAGTACTTC
CASSSPGSSGPYEQYF
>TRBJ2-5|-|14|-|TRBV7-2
TGTGCCAGCAGCTTACCGGACGCTCAAGAGACCCAGTACTTC
CASSLPDAQETQYF
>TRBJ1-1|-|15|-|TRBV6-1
TGTGCCAGCAGACCTAGGGGACACCCGAACACTGAAGCTTTCTTT
CASRPRGHPNTEAFF
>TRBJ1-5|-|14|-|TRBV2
TGTGCCAGCAGTGCGGGGGTAACGGATCAGCCCCAGCATTTT
CASSAGVTDQPQHF
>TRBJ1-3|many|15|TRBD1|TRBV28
TGTGCCAGCAGTTCCACAGGGGTCTCTGGAAACACCATATATTTT
CASSSTGVSGNTIYF
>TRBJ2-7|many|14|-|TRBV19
TGTGCCAGCCAACCTAAAGGACGCACCTACGAGCAGTACTTC
CASQPKGRTYEQYF
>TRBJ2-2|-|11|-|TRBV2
TGTGCCAGCACCGAGGGCGGGGAGCTGTTTTTT
CASTEGGELFF
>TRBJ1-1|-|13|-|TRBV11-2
TGTGCCAGCAGCTTAGGGTCTACAGAGGGAGCTTTCTTT
CASSLGSTEGAFF
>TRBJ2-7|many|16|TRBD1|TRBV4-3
TGCGCCAGCAGCCAAGATTCGGGGACAGCGCCCTACGAGCAGTACTTC
CASSQDSGTAPYEQYF
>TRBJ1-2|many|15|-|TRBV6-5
TGTGCCAGCAGTTACCTGGGTCAGAGAAACTATGGCTACACCTTC
CASSYLGQRNYGYTF
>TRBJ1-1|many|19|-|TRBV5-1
TGCGCCAGCAGCTTGGGGCAGGGTTGGGGGGGTGGAGGAAGGACTGAAGCTTTCTTT
CASSLGQGWGGGGRTEAFF
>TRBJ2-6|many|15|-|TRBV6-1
TGTGCCAGCAGTGAAGCGCAGGGTGGGGCCAACGTCCTGACTTTC
CASSEAQGGANVLTF
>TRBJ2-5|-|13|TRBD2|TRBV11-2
TGTGCCAGCAGCTTCGGGGGGGGGCAGACCCAGTACTTC
CASSFGGGQTQYF
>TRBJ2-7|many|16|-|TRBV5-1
TGCGCCAGCAGCTTGACTTGGACAGAAAACCTCTACGAGCAGTACTTC
CASSLTWTENLYEQYF
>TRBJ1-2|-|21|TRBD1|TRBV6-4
TGTGCCAGCAGTCCCTTGGGTCGAAGGCCCACGGAGGGGGCGCAGAACTATGGCTACACCTTC
CASSPLGRRPTEGAQNYGYTF
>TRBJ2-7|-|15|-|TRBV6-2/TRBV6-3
TGTGCCAGCAGTTACAGCTCTGGTAAGGCCTACGAGCAGTACTTC
CASSYSSGKAYEQYF
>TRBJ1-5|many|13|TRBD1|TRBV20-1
TGCAGTGCTTCTACAGGGGGCAATCAGCCCCAGCATTTT
CSASTGGNQPQHF
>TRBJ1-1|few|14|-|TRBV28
TGTGCCAGCAGCCCCGGCGGGGGTAACACTGAAGCTTTCTTT
CASSPGGGNTEAFF
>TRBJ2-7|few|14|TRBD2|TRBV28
TGTGCCAGCAGGTCTAGCGGGATCTCCTACGAGCAGTACTTC
CASRSSGISYEQYF
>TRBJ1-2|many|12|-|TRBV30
TGTGCCTGGCGGGGCCTCTCCTCTGGCTACACCTTC
CAWRGLSSGYTF